Listed below are T cell receptor beta chains from one sample, sequenced in a study of identical twins. TCRdb re-called the 5' RACE reads through MiXCR, storing one row per CDR3 protein. This sample has some 1,600,000 distinct CDR3 sequences, with less than 40% found just once. Sequenced sample: cord blood. These receptors all come from a newborn girl in good health. Each CDR3 is given with its conserved first and last residue. The D gene is left open where the match is weak. Clone size appears in some rows only: once, few, many, or a class for an expanded clone.

D gene: TRBD1; V gene: TRBV28; clone size: .; J gene: TRBJ1-1; CDR3 DNA: TGTGCCAGCAGCCACGGGGACAGGGGAAGTAGTAACACTGAAGCTTTCTTT; CDR3 protein: CASSHGDRGSSNTEAFF
D gene: .; V gene: TRBV24-1; clone size: many; J gene: TRBJ2-1; CDR3 DNA: TGTGCCACCAGTGACGGGGACCTACTCTCCTACAATGAGCAGTTCTTC; CDR3 protein: CATSDGDLLSYNEQFF
D gene: TRBD1; V gene: TRBV11-2; clone size: .; J gene: TRBJ1-2; CDR3 DNA: TGTGCCAGCAGCTTAACTCCCGGGACAGGGGACAACTATGGCTACACCTTC; CDR3 protein: CASSLTPGTGDNYGYTF
D gene: TRBD1; V gene: TRBV6-5; clone size: few; J gene: TRBJ1-6; CDR3 DNA: TGTGCCAGCAGTTACTCACAGACAGGGCATTCACCCCTCCACTTT; CDR3 protein: CASSYSQTGHSPLHF
D gene: .; V gene: TRBV9; clone size: many; J gene: TRBJ2-1; CDR3 DNA: TGTGCCAGCAGCTTCCGGTTCCAGGATACCAATGAGCAGTTCTTC; CDR3 protein: CASSFRFQDTNEQFF
D gene: .; V gene: TRBV4-1; clone size: .; J gene: TRBJ2-5; CDR3 DNA: TGCGCCAGCAGCCAAGATTTTCTCGGGGCCCTACAGTACTTC; CDR3 protein: CASSQDFLGALQYF
D gene: .; V gene: TRBV20-1; clone size: .; J gene: TRBJ2-3; CDR3 DNA: TGCGGTGCTAGAGACGGGGGCACTAGCACAGATACGCAGTATTTT; CDR3 protein: CGARDGGTSTDTQYF
D gene: .; V gene: TRBV6-2/TRBV6-3; clone size: few; J gene: TRBJ2-1; CDR3 DNA: TGTGCCAGCAGTTACGGCCCTGGAGAGCAGTTCTTC; CDR3 protein: CASSYGPGEQFF
D gene: .; V gene: TRBV5-5; clone size: few; J gene: TRBJ2-3; CDR3 DNA: TGTGCCAGCAGCTTGGCGGGGATACCAAGCACAGATACGCAGTATTTT; CDR3 protein: CASSLAGIPSTDTQYF
D gene: .; V gene: TRBV7-8; clone size: .; J gene: TRBJ2-3; CDR3 DNA: TGTGCCAGCAGCCAACTTGGTATCGACTACGCCGGGGTGGATACGCAGTATTTT; CDR3 protein: CASSQLGIDYAGVDTQYF
D gene: .; V gene: TRBV9; clone size: .; J gene: TRBJ2-3; CDR3 DNA: TGTGCCAGCAGCTTAACCGGGACGACCAGCACAGATACGCAGTATTTT; CDR3 protein: CASSLTGTTSTDTQYF
D gene: .; V gene: TRBV12-3/TRBV12-4; clone size: .; J gene: TRBJ2-5; CDR3 DNA: TGTGCCAGCAGTTTATCCGGACATTTTGGCCGGGAGACCCAGTACTTC; CDR3 protein: CASSLSGHFGRETQYF
D gene: .; V gene: TRBV6-9; clone size: .; J gene: TRBJ1-5; CDR3 DNA: TGTGCCAGCAGTTCGCCGGGCCCTAGCAATCAGCCCCAGCATTTT; CDR3 protein: CASSSPGPSNQPQHF
D gene: TRBD2; V gene: TRBV5-6; clone size: .; J gene: TRBJ2-5; CDR3 DNA: TGTGCCAGCAGCATACTAGCGGGATGGCAAGAGACCCAGTACTTC; CDR3 protein: CASSILAGWQETQYF
D gene: TRBD1; V gene: TRBV2; clone size: few; J gene: TRBJ2-2; CDR3 DNA: TGTGCCAGCCGGACAGGGGCTTCAGGGGAGCTGTTTTTT; CDR3 protein: CASRTGASGELFF
D gene: .; V gene: TRBV25-1; clone size: .; J gene: TRBJ1-5; CDR3 DNA: TGTGCCAGCAGTGCACCCGATAGCAATCAGCCCCAGCATTTT; CDR3 protein: CASSAPDSNQPQHF
D gene: TRBD2; V gene: TRBV5-1; clone size: .; J gene: TRBJ2-3; CDR3 DNA: TGCGCCAGCAGCACCGGGACTAGGGATACAGATACGCAGTATTTT; CDR3 protein: CASSTGTRDTDTQYF
D gene: .; V gene: TRBV6-5; clone size: .; J gene: TRBJ1-1; CDR3 DNA: TGTGCCAGCAGTTACGAAGGGGGGAGGGGGACTGAAGCTTTCTTT; CDR3 protein: CASSYEGGRGTEAFF
D gene: TRBD2; V gene: TRBV20-1; clone size: .; J gene: TRBJ2-3; CDR3 DNA: TGCAGTGCTAGCCCTCTAGCGGGGTGGGCAGATACGCAGTATTTT; CDR3 protein: CSASPLAGWADTQYF
D gene: TRBD2; V gene: TRBV20-1; clone size: few; J gene: TRBJ2-1; CDR3 DNA: TGCAGTGCAGTACGGGGGGGGGCCTACAATGAGCAGTTCTTC; CDR3 protein: CSAVRGGAYNEQFF
D gene: TRBD1; V gene: TRBV5-1; clone size: few; J gene: TRBJ1-2; CDR3 DNA: TGCGCCAGCAGCTCCATGAACAGGGGGAACGGCTACACCTTC; CDR3 protein: CASSSMNRGNGYTF
D gene: .; V gene: TRBV4-2; clone size: few; J gene: TRBJ2-2; CDR3 DNA: TGTGCCAGCAGCCAAGTAACGGTCCTCACCGGGGAGCTGTTTTTT; CDR3 protein: CASSQVTVLTGELFF
D gene: .; V gene: TRBV20-1; clone size: .; J gene: TRBJ1-4; CDR3 DNA: TGCAGTGCCGACAAAAGGGGAGGCAGTGGCGAAAAACTGTTTTTT; CDR3 protein: CSADKRGGSGEKLFF
D gene: .; V gene: TRBV20-1; clone size: few; J gene: TRBJ2-2; CDR3 DNA: TGCAGTGCTCCCGGGGGAACGATAGGGGCCGGGGAGCTGTTTTTT; CDR3 protein: CSAPGGTIGAGELFF
D gene: .; V gene: TRBV3-1; clone size: .; J gene: TRBJ1-2; CDR3 DNA: TGTGCCAGCAGCCAAGGGGGCAGGGCGGCAATCACTGGTGGCTACACCTTC; CDR3 protein: CASSQGGRAAITGGYTF
D gene: .; V gene: TRBV28; clone size: few; J gene: TRBJ2-1; CDR3 DNA: TGTGCCAGCAGTTTAAGAGGTAGCAATGAGCAGTTCTTC; CDR3 protein: CASSLRGSNEQFF
D gene: .; V gene: TRBV6-5; clone size: many; J gene: TRBJ2-7; CDR3 DNA: TGTGCCAGCAGTTACTCGATAGGGTCCTACGAGCAGTACTTC; CDR3 protein: CASSYSIGSYEQYF
D gene: TRBD1; V gene: TRBV19; clone size: few; J gene: TRBJ2-1; CDR3 DNA: TGTGCCAGTAGTAGGGGACAGCCTCACAATGAGCAGTTCTTC; CDR3 protein: CASSRGQPHNEQFF
D gene: TRBD1; V gene: TRBV12-3/TRBV12-4; clone size: many; J gene: TRBJ2-3; CDR3 DNA: TGTGCCAGCAGTTCCTACAGGGGGAACCTTAGCACAGATACGCAGTATTTT; CDR3 protein: CASSSYRGNLSTDTQYF
D gene: TRBD1; V gene: TRBV3-1; clone size: .; J gene: TRBJ2-5; CDR3 DNA: TGTGCCAGCAGCCAAGATCTTTGGTCTTGGACAGGGGACCTTCAAGAGACCCAGTACTTC; CDR3 protein: CASSQDLWSWTGDLQETQYF
D gene: .; V gene: TRBV28; clone size: .; J gene: TRBJ2-7; CDR3 DNA: TGTGCCAGCAGTTTAAGCAGGTGGGGTTCCTACGAGCAGTACTTC; CDR3 protein: CASSLSRWGSYEQYF
D gene: TRBD2; V gene: TRBV7-8; clone size: few; J gene: TRBJ2-3; CDR3 DNA: TGTGCCAGCAGCCAAGGGCGGGGGGCCTTCACAGATACGCAGTATTTT; CDR3 protein: CASSQGRGAFTDTQYF
D gene: TRBD2; V gene: TRBV12-5; clone size: .; J gene: TRBJ2-5; CDR3 DNA: TGTGCTAGTGCTTACGGACTAGCGGGAGAGACCCAGTACTTC; CDR3 protein: CASAYGLAGETQYF
D gene: .; V gene: TRBV24-1; clone size: few; J gene: TRBJ2-3; CDR3 DNA: TGTGCCACCAGTGTCCCTCAAACAGATACGCAGTATTTT; CDR3 protein: CATSVPQTDTQYF
D gene: TRBD2; V gene: TRBV4-1; clone size: .; J gene: TRBJ2-1; CDR3 DNA: TGCGCCAGCAGCCCCAGAATGACGACTAGCGGGAAATTGGGTGAGCAGTTCTTC; CDR3 protein: CASSPRMTTSGKLGEQFF
D gene: .; V gene: TRBV5-1; clone size: many; J gene: TRBJ2-7; CDR3 DNA: TGCGCCAGCAGCTTGGCGGGGGAGGCCTACGAGCAGTACTTC; CDR3 protein: CASSLAGEAYEQYF
D gene: .; V gene: TRBV9; clone size: .; J gene: TRBJ2-7; CDR3 DNA: TGTGCCAGCAGCGTAGGGGTGGGGAGCTCCTACAATGAGCAGTACTTC; CDR3 protein: CASSVGVGSSYNEQYF